The clone carrying this TCR beta chain was seen more than once but under ten times. Its antigen remains unidentified. This sample stems from a study of blood T cells in healthy people across ages. Study-wide points: In older individuals, TCR beta diversity per million T cells was lower, falling roughly linearly with age.

PCR was performed a second time for 7 to 11 cycles using a sample-barcoded 5' primer and a J-beta primer mix. The yield of each sample was at least 3 million CDR3-containing paired-end reads. One entry per CDR3 protein results from TCRdb running MiXCR on the 5' RACE reads. The sample holds roughly 800,000 distinct CDR3 sequences, about three fifths seen once. Whenever a sample was processed, at least 6.5 million PBMCs were isolated. The germline gives CDR1 SGHRS, CDR2 YFSETQ. The V segment lost 4 bases and the J segment 2 bases; nucleotides outside the gene matches: 3. This CDR3 comprises 15 residues.

The rearrangement joins TRBV5-1 to TRBJ1-5, with TRBD1 identical over 10 bases. Sample: blood. This clonotype originated in a man under 40 in good health. This CDR3 reads CASSATGGGNQPQHF. DNA of the CDR3: TGCGCCAGCAGCGCGACAGGGGGCGGCAATCAGCCCCAGCATTTT.